This T cell receptor (beta chain) was captured in a study of blood T cells in healthy people across ages. Study outcomes and limitations: Long-lived donors exceeded aged donors in naive CD4+ cells and diversity.

This clonotype was recorded many times. The antigen remains undetermined. The V and J ends lost 2 bases and 11 bases respectively, with 18 bases between them. Germline-derived CDR1 and CDR2 are LGHDT and YNNKEL (reference sequence). CDR3 length: 14 amino acids. Then a second PCR, running about 6 to 12 cycles, was carried out with a sample-barcoded 5' primer and a J-beta primer mix. TCRdb used MiXCR to reprocess the 5' RACE reads, holding one entry per CDR3 protein. The sample consists of roughly 1,700,000 distinct CDR3 sequences, approximately 30% of them appearing once. The chain employs TRBV3-1 and TRBJ1-1; weak D call: TRBD1 (6 bases). This sequence was found in a woman in her 30s in good health. Sequenced material: blood. The CDR3 coding sequence is TGTGCCAGCAGCCAAATCGGGGGGGGCCCCCCGGCTTTCTTT. As protein: CASSQIGGGPPAFF.